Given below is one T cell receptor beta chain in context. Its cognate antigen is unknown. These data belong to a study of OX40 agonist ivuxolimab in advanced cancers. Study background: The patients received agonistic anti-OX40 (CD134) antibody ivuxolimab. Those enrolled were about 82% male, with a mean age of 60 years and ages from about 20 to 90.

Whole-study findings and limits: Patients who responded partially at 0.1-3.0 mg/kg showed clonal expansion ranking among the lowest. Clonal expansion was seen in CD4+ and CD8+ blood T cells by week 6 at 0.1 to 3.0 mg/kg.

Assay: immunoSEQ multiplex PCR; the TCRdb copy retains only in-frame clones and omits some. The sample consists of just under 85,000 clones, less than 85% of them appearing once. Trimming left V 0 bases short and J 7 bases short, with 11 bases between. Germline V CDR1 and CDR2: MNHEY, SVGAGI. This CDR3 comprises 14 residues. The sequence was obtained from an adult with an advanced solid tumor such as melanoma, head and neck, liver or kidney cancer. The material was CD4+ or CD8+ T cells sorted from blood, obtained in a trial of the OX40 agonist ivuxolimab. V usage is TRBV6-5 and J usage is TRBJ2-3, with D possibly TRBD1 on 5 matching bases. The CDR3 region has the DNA TGTGCCAGCAGTTACTCGTCTGGGGCATATACGCAGTATTTT. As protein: CASSYSSGAYTQYF.